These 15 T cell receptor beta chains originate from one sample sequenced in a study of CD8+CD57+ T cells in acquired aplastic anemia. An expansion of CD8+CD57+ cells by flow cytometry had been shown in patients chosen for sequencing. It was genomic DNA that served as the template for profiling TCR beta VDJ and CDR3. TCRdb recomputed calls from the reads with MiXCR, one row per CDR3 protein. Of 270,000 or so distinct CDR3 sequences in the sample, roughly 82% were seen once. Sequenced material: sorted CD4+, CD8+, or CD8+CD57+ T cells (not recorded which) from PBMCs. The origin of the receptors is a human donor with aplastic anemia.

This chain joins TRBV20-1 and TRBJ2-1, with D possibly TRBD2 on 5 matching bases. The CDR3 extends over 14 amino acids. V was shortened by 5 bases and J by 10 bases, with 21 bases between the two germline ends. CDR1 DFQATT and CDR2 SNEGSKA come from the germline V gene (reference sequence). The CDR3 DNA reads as TGCAGTGCTCCACGTATAGCGTCTGTTTTCGAGCAGTTCTTC. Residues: CSAPRIASVFEQFF.

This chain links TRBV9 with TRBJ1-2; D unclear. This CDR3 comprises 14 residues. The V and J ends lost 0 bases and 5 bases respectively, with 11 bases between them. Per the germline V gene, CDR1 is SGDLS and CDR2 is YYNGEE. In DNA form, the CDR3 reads TGTGCCAGCAGCGTAGTGGCAGGAGATTATGGCTACACCTTC. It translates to CASSVVAGDYGYTF.

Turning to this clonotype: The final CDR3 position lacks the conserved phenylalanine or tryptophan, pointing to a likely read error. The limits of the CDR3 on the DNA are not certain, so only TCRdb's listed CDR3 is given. The CDR3 loop is CASGDGGTGTQYFFL. The V call is TRBV2, the J call TRBJ1-1; the tabulated D call, TRBD1, remains unverified against the DNA. The CDR3 has 15 residues if both end residues are counted. Germline V gene lookup returns CDR1 SNHLY and CDR2 FYNNEI.

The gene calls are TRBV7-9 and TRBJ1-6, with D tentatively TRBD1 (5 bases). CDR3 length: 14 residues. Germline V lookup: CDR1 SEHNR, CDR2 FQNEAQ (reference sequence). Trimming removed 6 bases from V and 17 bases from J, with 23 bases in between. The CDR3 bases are TGTGCCAGCAGTTCAGAAAGGGGCAATTGGCCCGTCCACTTT. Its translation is CASSSERGNWPVHF.

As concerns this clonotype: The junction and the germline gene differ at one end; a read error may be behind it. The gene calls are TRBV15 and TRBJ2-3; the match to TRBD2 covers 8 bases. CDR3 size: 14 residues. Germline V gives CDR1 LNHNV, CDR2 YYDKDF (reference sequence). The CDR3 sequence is CAASGGGDTETQYF. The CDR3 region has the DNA TGTGCCGCCAGCGGGGGCGGGGACACAGAGACGCAGTATTTT. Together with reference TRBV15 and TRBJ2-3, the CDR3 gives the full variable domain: DAMVIQNPRYQVTQFGKPVTLSCSQTLNHNVMYWYQQKSSQAPKLLFHYYDKDFNNEADTPDNFQSRRPNTSFCFLDIRSPGLGDTAMYLCAASGGGDTETQYFGPGTRLTVL.

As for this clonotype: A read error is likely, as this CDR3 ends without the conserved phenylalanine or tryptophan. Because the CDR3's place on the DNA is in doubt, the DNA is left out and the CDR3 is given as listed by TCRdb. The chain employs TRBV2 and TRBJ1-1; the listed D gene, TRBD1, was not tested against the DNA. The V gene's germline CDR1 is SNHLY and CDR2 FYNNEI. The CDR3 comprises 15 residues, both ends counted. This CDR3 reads CASSESYSNQPQHFG.

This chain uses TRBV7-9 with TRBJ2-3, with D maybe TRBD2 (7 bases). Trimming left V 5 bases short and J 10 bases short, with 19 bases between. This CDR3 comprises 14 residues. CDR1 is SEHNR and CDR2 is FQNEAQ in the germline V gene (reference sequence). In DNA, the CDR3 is TGTGCCAGCAGCCTAGAAGGGGGGGCCCGGGCGCAGTATTTT. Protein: CASSLEGGARAQYF. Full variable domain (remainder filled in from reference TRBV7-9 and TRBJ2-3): DTGVSQNPRHKITKRGQNVTFRCDPISEHNRLYWYRQTLGQGPEFLTYFQNEAQLEKSRLLSDRFSAERPKGSFSTLEIQRTEQGDSAMYLCASSLEGGARAQYFGPGTRLTVL.

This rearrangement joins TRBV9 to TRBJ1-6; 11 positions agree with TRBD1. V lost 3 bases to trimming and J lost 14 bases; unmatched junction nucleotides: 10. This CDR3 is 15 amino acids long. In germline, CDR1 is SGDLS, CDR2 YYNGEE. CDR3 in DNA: TGTGCCAGCAGCGGAGGGACAGGGGGTTCTATGGCCCTCCACTTT. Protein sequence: CASSGGTGGSMALHF.

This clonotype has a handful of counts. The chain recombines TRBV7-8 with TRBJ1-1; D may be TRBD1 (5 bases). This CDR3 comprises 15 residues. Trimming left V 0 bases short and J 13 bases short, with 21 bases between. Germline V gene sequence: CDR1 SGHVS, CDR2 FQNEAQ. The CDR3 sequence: CASSLARTPDTQYFF. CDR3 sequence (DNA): TGTGCCAGCAGCTTAGCGCGGACACCCGATACGCAGTATTTCTTT.

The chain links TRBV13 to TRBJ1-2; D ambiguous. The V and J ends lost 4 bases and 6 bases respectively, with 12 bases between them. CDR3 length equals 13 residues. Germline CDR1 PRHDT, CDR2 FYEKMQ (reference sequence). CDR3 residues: CASSSGRSHGYTF. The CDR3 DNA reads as TGTGCCAGCAGCTCGGGCAGGAGCCATGGCTACACCTTC.

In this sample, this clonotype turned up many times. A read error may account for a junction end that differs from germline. This chain's CDR3 is CASGFGGADTQYF. CDR3 nucleotide sequence: TGTGCCAGCGGCTTCGGGGGGGCAGATACGCAGTATTTT. The genes are TRBV7-8 and TRBJ2-3; 8 positions agree with TRBD2. The CDR3 runs to 13 residues. The germline V gene encodes CDR1 SGHVS and CDR2 FQNEAQ.

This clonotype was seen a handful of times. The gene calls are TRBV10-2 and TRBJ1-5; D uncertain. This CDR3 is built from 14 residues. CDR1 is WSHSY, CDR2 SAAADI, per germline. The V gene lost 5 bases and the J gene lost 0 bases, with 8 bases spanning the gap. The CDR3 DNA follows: TGCGCCAGCAGTCAGTACGATAGCAATCAGCCCCAGCATTTT. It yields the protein CASSQYDSNQPQHF.

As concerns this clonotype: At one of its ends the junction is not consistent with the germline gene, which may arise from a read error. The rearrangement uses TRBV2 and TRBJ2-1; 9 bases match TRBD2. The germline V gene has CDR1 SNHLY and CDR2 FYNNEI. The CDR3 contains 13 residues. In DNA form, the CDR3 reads TGTGCCAGCGGGGGCGGGGGGGCAGATGCGCAGTATTTC. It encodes CASGGGGADAQYF. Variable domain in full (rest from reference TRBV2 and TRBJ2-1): EPEVTQTPSHQVTQMGQEVILRCVPISNHLYFYWYRQILGQKVEFLVSFYNNEISEKSEIFDDQFSVERPDGSNFTLKIRSTKLEDSAMYFCASGGGGADAQYFGPGTRLTVL.

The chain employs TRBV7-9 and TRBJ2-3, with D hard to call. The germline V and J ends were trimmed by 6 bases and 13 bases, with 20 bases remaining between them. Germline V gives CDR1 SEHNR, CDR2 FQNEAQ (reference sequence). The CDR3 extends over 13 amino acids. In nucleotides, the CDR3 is TGTGCCAGCAGGGTAGATGGCACAGAGACGAAGTATTTT. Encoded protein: CASRVDGTETKYF.

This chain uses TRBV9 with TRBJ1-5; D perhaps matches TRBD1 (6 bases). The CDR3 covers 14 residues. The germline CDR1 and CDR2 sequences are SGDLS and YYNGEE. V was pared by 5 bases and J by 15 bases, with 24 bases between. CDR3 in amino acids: CASSEGGQSTDTHF. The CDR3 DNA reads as TGTGCCAGCAGTGAAGGGGGTCAGAGCACAGATACGCATTTT.